This TCR beta chain was sequenced during a study of blood T cell repertoires in COVID-19. Study-wide background: Italy, Spain and the United States were the sources of the convalescent and acute COVID-19 samples. The analysed material was cDNA or gDNA that came from T cells, B-cell-depleted T cells, or PBMCs.

The CDR3 totals 15 residues. CDR1 MNHEY and CDR2 SVGAGI come from the germline V gene. The V gene end was trimmed by 9 bases and the J gene end by 6 bases; junction bases not matched to a gene: 12. Original analysis: Cell counts per sample came from amplifying reference gene primers. Some clones are missing from TCRdb's copy, which holds only in-frame ones; the method was immunoSEQ multiplex PCR. V, J and clone size are taken as reported in that table, and D and trimming were inferred from the DNA itself. The data show about 210,000 clones, about 87% seen once. The V gene is TRBV6-5, the J gene TRBJ1-1, with TRBD1 matching over 11 bases. Specimen: peripheral blood. This clonotype was sampled from a man between 65 and 85 years old with acute or convalescent COVID-19. CDR3 nucleotide sequence: TGTGCCAGTGGGACAGGGGGTGCCGGGAGAGCTGAAGCTTTCTTT. Translating it yields CASGTGGAGRAEAFF.